One and the same sample provided the 17 T cell receptor beta chains below, sequenced in a study of T cells after yellow fever vaccination. From the 5' RACE reads, TCRdb called clonotypes with MiXCR, one entry per CDR3 protein. Counted here are 300,000 to 350,000 distinct CDR3 sequences, about 4% occurring once; the ten biggest clones make up 24%. Sequencing was performed on PBMCs, taken 5 days after the yellow fever booster vaccination. These receptor sequences come from a man between 18 and 35 years old who received the YFV17D yellow fever vaccine.

The chain uses TRBV20-1 and TRBJ2-2, with 7 bases that match TRBD2. Trimming took 6 bases from V and 4 from J; bases not matched to a gene: 8. Germline lookup yields CDR1 DFQATT and CDR2 SNEGSKA (reference sequence). There are 14 residues in the CDR3. CDR3 amino acids: CSAATSRGTGELFF. The CDR3 DNA is TGCAGTGCAGCGACTAGCCGGGGCACCGGGGAGCTGTTTTTT.

This clonotype was observed many times. The chain employs TRBV10-1 and TRBJ2-7; unclear D gene. CDR3 length equals 13 residues. Between the trimmed V and J ends, which lost 0 bases and 3 bases, there was a span of 6 bases. CDR1 and CDR2 (germline): WNHNN, SYGVQD (reference sequence). In DNA form, the CDR3 reads TGCGCCAGCAGTGAGTCGGGCAACTACGAGCAGTACTTC. It codes for CASSESGNYEQYF.

V is TRBV4-1 and J is TRBJ2-1, with D possibly matching TRBD2 (7 bases). Germline values: CDR1 MGHRA, CDR2 YSYEKL. The length of the CDR3 is 16 residues. The ends were cut back, 1 base at V and 3 bases at J, with 13 bases in the middle. The CDR3 sequence is CASSQVAGAFYNEQFF. For the CDR3, the DNA is TGCGCCAGCAGCCAAGTGGCGGGGGCCTTCTACAATGAGCAGTTCTTC.

CDR3 region: CASSLQGGPHNEQFF. The CDR3, as DNA: TGCGCCAGCAGCCTACAGGGTGGGCCCCACAATGAGCAGTTCTTC. This chain uses TRBV4-1 with TRBJ2-1, with TRBD1 as a possible D gene (6 bases). Trimming pared 4 bases from V and 5 bases from J, leaving 15 bases between. The CDR3 extends over 15 amino acids. The germline gives CDR1 MGHRA, CDR2 YSYEKL.

This clonotype appeared many times. The chain joins TRBV5-1 to TRBJ2-1, with TRBD2 identical over 9 bases. After removal of 7 bases from V and 0 bases from J, the junction contained 5 bases not matched to a gene. CDR1 and CDR2 from the germline V gene are SGHRS and YFSETQ. This CDR3 has 15 amino acids. CDR3 in DNA: TGCGCCAGCCGCAGTAGCGGGAGCTCCTACAATGAGCAGTTCTTC. It translates to CASRSSGSSYNEQFF.

This clonotype appeared many times. The chain joins TRBV5-5 to TRBJ2-3, with 8 nucleotides matching TRBD1. The V gene end was trimmed by 1 base and the J gene end by 1 base; junction bases not matched to a gene: 5. CDR3 length equals 16 residues. The germline V gene encodes CDR1 SGHKS and CDR2 YYEKEE (reference sequence). This chain's CDR3 is CASSLSGQGGTDTQYF. CDR3 bases: TGTGCCAGCAGCTTGAGCGGACAGGGCGGCACAGATACGCAGTATTTT.

V usage is TRBV5-5 and J usage is TRBJ1-1; unclear D gene. Germline CDR1 is SGHKS and CDR2 is YYEKEE (reference sequence). The CDR3 sequence is 17 residues long. The V gene lost 4 bases and the J gene lost 1 base, with 20 bases spanning the gap. The CDR3 sequence: CASSPRYTRSRNTEAFF. In DNA form, the CDR3 reads TGTGCCAGCAGCCCGAGGTACACTCGCAGCCGGAACACTGAAGCTTTCTTT.

V gene TRBV29-1 combines with J gene TRBJ1-2; D perhaps matches TRBD1 (5 bases). The CDR3 covers 13 residues. CDR1 and CDR2 from the germline V gene are SQVTM and ANQGSEA. Trimming pared 5 bases from V and 4 bases from J, leaving 14 bases between. The CDR3 DNA follows: TGCAGCGTTCCCTCCCCAGGGCCCTATGGCTACACCTTC. Its translation: CSVPSPGPYGYTF.

This chain uses TRBV6-5 with TRBJ1-6; D unclear. Germline CDR1 is MNHEY and CDR2 is SVGAGI. V lost 0 bases and J lost 3, with 9 bases in between. The CDR3 runs 16 residues. This chain's CDR3 is CASSYSKDIYNSPLHF. DNA for the CDR3: TGTGCCAGCAGTTACTCTAAGGATATCTATAATTCACCCCTCCACTTT.

This clonotype turned up a few times. The chain links TRBV7-3 to TRBJ2-4, with a possible D match to TRBD1 (6 bases). The CDR3 totals 14 residues. Looked up from germline, CDR1 is SGHTA and CDR2 is FQGTGA. Trimming cost V 5 bases and J 4 bases, with 12 bases left between them. The CDR3 DNA reads TGTGCCAGCAGCCCGCCTGGACAGAAAAACATTCAGTACTTC. Encoded protein: CASSPPGQKNIQYF.

This clonotype has a handful of counts. V is TRBV7-2 and J is TRBJ2-3; 7 nucleotides match TRBD2. Germline values: CDR1 SGHTA, CDR2 FQGNSA. The CDR3 is 18 residues long. The trim removed 1 base at V and 3 bases at J, leaving 13 bases unmatched. CDR3 sequence (DNA): TGTGCCAGCAGCTTAGTCATCCGGCGGGGGTTAAGAACAGATACGCAGTATTTT. This encodes CASSLVIRRGLRTDTQYF.

This clonotype was found a few times. One junction end disagrees with the germline gene, perhaps due to a read error. The chain links TRBV20-1 to TRBJ2-1, with 7 positions matching TRBD1. The germline CDR1 and CDR2 sequences are DFQATT and SNEGSKA (reference sequence). CDR3 size: 13 residues. The chain's CDR3 is CSAREVGQGVQVF. CDR3 DNA: TGCAGTGCTAGAGAGGTGGGGCAGGGGGTCCAGGTCTTC.

This clonotype was recorded many times. Written as DNA, the CDR3 is TGTGCCAGCAGTCAGGACTTATTTCCGCGGCAGTTCTTC. Its translation: CASSQDLFPRQFF. The chain is built from TRBV6-2 or TRBV6-3 and TRBJ2-1; D possibly corresponds to TRBD2 (5 bases). CDR3 size: 13 residues. The germline CDR1 and CDR2 sequences are MNHEY and SVGEGT. V shed 5 bases and J shed 12 bases, with 17 bases lying between them.

This clonotype came up many times. The chain has TRBV5-1 and TRBJ2-6; D is possibly TRBD1 (5 bases). V was clipped by 4 bases and J by 0 bases, with 17 bases between them. The CDR3 sequence is 18 residues long. Germline assignment: CDR1 SGHRS and CDR2 YFSETQ. Here the CDR3 reads CASSAGQGLISGANVLTF. The CDR3 nucleotides are TGCGCCAGCAGCGCTGGACAAGGGTTGATCTCTGGGGCCAACGTCCTGACTTTC.

This clonotype occurred many times. The chain carries TRBV7-8 and TRBJ2-1, with no clear D. CDR3 length: 15 residues. CDR1 SGHVS and CDR2 FQNEAQ come from the germline V gene. Trimming cost V 7 bases and J 3 bases, with 16 bases left between them. CDR3 sequence: CASTGIVGNYNEQFF. The CDR3, as DNA: TGTGCCAGCACTGGAATCGTGGGCAACTACAATGAGCAGTTCTTC. The full variable domain, in which reference TRBV7-8 and TRBJ2-1 provide the parts outside the CDR3, is GAGVSQSPRYKVAKRGQDVALRCDPISGHVSLFWYQQALGQGPEFLTYFQNEAQLDKSGLPSDRFFAERPEGSVSTLKIQRTQQEDSAVYLCASTGIVGNYNEQFFGPGTRLTVL.

This chain joins TRBV20-1 and TRBJ1-2; TRBD1 agrees at 7 bases. Germline V CDR1 and CDR2: DFQATT, SNEGSKA (reference sequence). V gave up 5 bases and J gave up 5 bases; unmatched junction bases: 11. The CDR3 consists of 14 residues. The CDR3 DNA reads TGCAGTGCTTCTCGACAGGGAAGGGAGTATGGCTACACCTTC. This gives the protein CSASRQGREYGYTF.

This sequence joins TRBV4-3 and TRBJ1-2; unclear D gene. Germline V lookup: CDR1 LGHNA, CDR2 YSLEER. V shed 0 bases and J shed 7 bases, with 9 bases lying between them. The CDR3 covers 13 residues. CDR3 sequence (DNA): TGCGCCAGCAGCCAAGAATTCTTAGGTGGCTACACCTTC. Amino acids: CASSQEFLGGYTF.